This T cell receptor beta chain was recorded in a study of CD8 T cells in Susac syndrome. Sequencing of TCR beta was undertaken in CD8+ and CD4+ T cells derived from blood. Comments on this clonotype: No antigen is known for it.

Study results and caveats: The authors acknowledged that the study's TCR sequencing and HLA analysis involved relatively few individuals.

The CDR3 loop spans 13 amino acids. The V gene's germline CDR1 is SGHRS and CDR2 YFSETQ. V lost 6 bases and J lost 5; bases outside the gene matches: 4. RNA amounts of roughly 0.45 to 1 ug underwent reverse transcription with random hexamers. Amplification of the TCR beta CDR3 was carried out by immunoSEQ multiplex PCR, which spanned a total of 54 Vbeta and 13 Jbeta segments. TCRdb re-called the immunoSEQ multiplex PCR reads through MiXCR, storing one row per CDR3 protein. The repertoire holds more than 100,000 distinct CDR3 sequences, with around 96% as singletons. V gene TRBV5-1 combines with J gene TRBJ2-1, with TRBD2 matching over 8 bases. The TCR comes from a human donor in good health. Material for sequencing was CD4+ T cells from PBMCs. The CDR3 reads CASIAGRDNEQFF. The CDR3 DNA reads as TGCGCCAGCATAGCGGGGCGGGACAATGAGCAGTTCTTC. The variable domain in full, completed from reference TRBV5-1 and TRBJ2-1, reads KAGVTQTPRYLIKTRGQQVTLSCSPISGHRSVSWYQQTPGQGLQFLFEYFSETQRNKGNFPGRFSGRQFSNSRSEMNVSTLELGDSALYLCASIAGRDNEQFFGPGTRLTVL.